This TCR beta chain was identified during a study of T cell repertoires in cytomegalovirus infection. On the study more broadly: The public TCR beta signatures pointed to both CMV infection and matching HLA type. Study-wide points: Dominating the ex vivo response were HLA-C-restricted CMV-specific TCR beta clonotypes. Cumulated frequencies of public TCR beta families served to identify carriers of CMV plus the relevant HLA.

Via MiXCR, TCRdb re-called the reads, giving one row per CDR3 protein. This table holds about 300,000 distinct CDR3 sequences, 9.6% found once. This clonotype came up many times. Its matching antigen is unknown. The material sequenced was PBMCs. The clonotype comes from a human donor in good health (CMV status not recorded). Some clones in this sample may be carry-over from other donors' samples.

The CDR3 spells CASSSQVYEANVLTF. As DNA, the CDR3 is TGTGCCAGCAGTTCCCAAGTCTATGAGGCCAACGTCCTGACTTTC. V usage is TRBV28 and J usage is TRBJ2-6; D is unclear. CDR1 MDHEN and CDR2 SYDVKM come from the germline V gene. There are 15 residues in the CDR3. V was trimmed by 4 bases and J by 6 bases, leaving 13 bases between them.